A single sample is the source of the 4 T cell receptor beta chains below, sequenced in a study of blood T cells in healthy people across ages (dated by TCRdb to 2013 to 2016). Receptor amplification or capture employed 5' RACE. Instrument on record: Illumina HiSeq 2500. A second roughly 7 to 11 cycle PCR used a sample-barcoded 5' primer and a J-beta primer mix. The public reads were reprocessed in TCRdb via fastp at Q25 and MiXCR, keeping in-frame beta chains. Rows are combined by CDR3 protein, so each entry shows the most common genes and DNA. Across this sample there are more than 800,000 distinct CDR3 sequences, with over 35% seen only once. The ten largest make up 18% of the sample. Sequenced material: blood. Every receptor here comes from a woman aged 55-70 years in good health.

This clonotype has only a few counts. This chain joins TRBV15 and TRBJ2-1; no firm D call. Germline values: CDR1 LNHNV, CDR2 YYDKDF (reference sequence). The CDR3 has 14 residues. Trimming stripped 5 bases from V and 9 bases from J, with 17 bases between. The CDR3, as DNA: TGTGCCACCAGCCTCGCTGTGGCTGCCAGTGAGCAGTTCTTC. Protein product: CATSLAVAASEQFF.

The rearrangement uses TRBV2 and TRBJ1-2; D unresolved. V gave up 2 bases and J gave up 7 bases, with 11 bases separating them. The CDR3 extends over 13 amino acids. The germline V gene has CDR1 SNHLY and CDR2 FYNNEI. The chain's CDR3 is CASSERGIGGYTF. The CDR3 bases are TGTGCCAGCAGTGAACGGGGAATCGGTGGCTACACCTTC.

This clonotype occurred once. The chain is built from TRBV12-3 or TRBV12-4 and TRBJ2-7; 7 bases are shared with TRBD2. Unmatched junction bases numbered 9, after V lost 5 bases and J lost 2 bases. The CDR3 sequence is 15 residues long. CDR3 DNA sequence: TGTGCCAGCAGTCCCACCACGGGAGGAGCCTACGAGCAGTACTTC. Its protein is CASSPTTGGAYEQYF.

This clonotype was observed a single time. A much larger clonotype is one base distant, so this may be a read error. This chain uses TRBV2 with TRBJ2-1, with D possibly called TRBD1 or TRBD2 (5 bases each). This CDR3 spans 12 amino acids. Germline-derived CDR1 and CDR2 are SNHLY and FYNNEI. In DNA form, the CDR3 reads TGTGCCGGCAGTCTGGGGGTTGGAGAGCAGTTCTTC. Translation gives CAGSLGVGEQFF.